Below, one T cell receptor beta chain is given with its context. Its antigen is unidentified. The table came from immunoSEQ multiplex PCR; TCRdb's copy has only in-frame clones and leaves some out. The sample includes about 2.4 million clones, more than 90% seen only once; the top ten take roughly 0.14%. The length of the CDR3 is 16 residues. J was trimmed by 7 bases and V by 3 bases; bases with no gene match: 10. Germline values: CDR1 WSHSY, CDR2 SAAADI. Investigators divided CD4+ cells into CD45RA+ naive and CD45RA-negative memory subsets. This sample is drawn from a study of shared clonotypes between healthy human individuals. Turning to the study itself: The donors, two women and three men, were aged 18 to 49. Overall study results and limits: Although depth was large, rarefaction showed that sequencing of the sorted subsets was incomplete. The study found lower generation probabilities in non-shared clonotypes than in those shared by all four donors.

The specimen was naive CD4+ T cells sorted from blood. Subset: CD45RA+ positively selected. The chain carries TRBV10-2 and TRBJ2-1; 9 bases are shared with TRBD1. The clonotype was recovered from a man in his late teens or twenties in good health. CDR3 amino acids: CASSEEPGTGKNEQFF. CDR3 DNA sequence: TGCGCCAGCAGTGAAGAGCCCGGGACAGGGAAGAATGAGCAGTTCTTC.